This T cell receptor (beta chain) was identified in a study of blood T cell repertoires in COVID-19. The overall study: Italy, Spain and the United States were the sources of the convalescent and acute COVID-19 samples. PBMCs, B-cell-depleted T cells, or T cells were the source of the cDNA or gDNA that made up the material.

The CDR3 spans 13 residues. Trimming pared 6 bases from V and 4 bases from J, leaving 9 bases between. Germline CDR1 reads MRHNA; CDR2 reads SNTAGT. Two consecutive negative NP/OP PCR tests, clearance, or resolved symptoms defined Cohort 3 recovery. Authors' processing steps: From reference gene primer amplification, estimates of nucleated cell counts were derived. Produced via immunoSEQ multiplex PCR; TCRdb's table is partial and in-frame only. V, J and clone size are those of that table, while D and trimming were read from the DNA. The sample shows under 250,000 clones, approximately 84% of them seen only once.

This receptor was obtained from a man between 40 and 49 years old who had recovered from COVID-19. The rearrangement uses TRBV6-4 and TRBJ2-2; D may be TRBD2 (6 bases). The source material was PBMCs or T cells enriched from blood (not recorded which). CDR3 nucleotides: TGTGCCAGCAGCCTGGAGGGCACCGGGGAGCTGTTTTTT. As protein: CASSLEGTGELFF.